This TCR beta chain is drawn from a study of read filtering for tumor transcriptome and immune sequencing. V gave up 4 bases and J gave up 1 base, with 10 bases separating them. The CDR3 has 15 amino acids. Germline V gene data show CDR1 as LGHDT and CDR2 as YNNKEL (reference sequence). This clonotype was detected ten times or more. From approximately 400 ng of RNA, a library with molecular barcoded alpha/delta and beta/gamma adaptors was made. One entry per CDR3 protein results from TCRdb running MiXCR on the reads. Of more than 45,000 distinct CDR3 sequences in the sample, roughly an eighth were seen once.

The genes are TRBV3-1 and TRBJ2-2; unclear D gene. What was sequenced was a population of CD138-negative cells sorted from bone marrow. The TCR comes from a donor at least 40 years old with multiple myeloma. The CDR3: CASSRGRRNTGELFF. The DNA for the CDR3 is TGTGCCAGCAGCCGGGGTCGAAGGAACACCGGGGAGCTGTTTTTT.